The 26 T cell receptor beta chains below were found in one sample sequenced in a study of regulatory T cells in long-lasting Graves disease. The TCR beta library used iRepertoire HTBI primers with Arm-PCR amplification of CDR3. Via MiXCR, TCRdb re-called the multiplex PCR reads, giving one row per CDR3 protein. The profile shows hundreds of thousands of distinct CDR3 sequences, 16% of them singletons. The time point here: newly diagnosed GD, antithyroid drugs for less than 3 months. PBMCs provided the RNA from which the TCR library was made. This same sample was also part of a study on T cells in Graves' hyperthyroidism and ophthalmopathy.

The sample consisted of peripheral blood mononuclear cells (PBMCs), taken at new diagnosis, from a patient treated with antithyroid drugs. The receptors come from a woman in her 30s with Graves disease.

This clonotype was counted a few times. Since a far larger clone is one base different, this is likely a read error. V is TRBV12-3 or TRBV12-4 and J is TRBJ1-1, with D possibly being TRBD1 (5 bases). CDR3 length: 12 residues. Trimming cost V 7 bases and J 5 bases, with 11 bases left between them. In nucleotides, the CDR3 is TGTGCCAGCATCCCCGGGGGGACTGAAGCTTTCTTT. It codes for CASIPGGTEAFF.

This clonotype was detected only a few times. The CDR3 protein is CASRGSGTENEKLFF. Here the CDR3 DNA reads TGTGCCAGCAGAGGTTCCGGGACAGAGAATGAAAAACTGTTTTTT. This chain links TRBV7-9 with TRBJ1-4, with 7 positions matching TRBD1. The CDR3 loop spans 15 amino acids. Germline CDR1 SEHNR, CDR2 FQNEAQ (reference sequence). The junction had 9 bases not matched to a gene; V was cut back by 6 bases and J by 5 bases.

This clonotype has just a few counts. The chain uses TRBV15 and TRBJ2-2; D may be TRBD2 (6 bases). The CDR3 spans 18 residues. Per the germline V gene, CDR1 is LNHNV and CDR2 is YYDKDF (reference sequence). The V and J ends lost 0 bases and 1 base respectively, with 15 bases between them. CDR3 in amino acids: CATSRERLGRGNTGELFF. In nucleotides, the CDR3 is TGTGCCACCAGCAGAGAAAGGTTGGGGCGGGGGAACACCGGGGAGCTGTTTTTT.

This clonotype appeared many times. The genes are TRBV7-9 and TRBJ2-1, with a tentative D call TRBD1 (6 bases). Trimming pared 5 bases from V and 9 bases from J, leaving 14 bases between. Germline V gene sequence: CDR1 SEHNR, CDR2 FQNEAQ (reference sequence). This CDR3 contains 13 residues. CDR3 in DNA: TGTGCCAGCAGCATCTTACAGGGATCTGAGCAGTTCTTC. Translating gives CASSILQGSEQFF. Filled out from reference TRBV7-9 and TRBJ2-1, the complete variable domain reads DTGVSQNPRHKITKRGQNVTFRCDPISEHNRLYWYRQTLGQGPEFLTYFQNEAQLEKSRLLSDRFSAERPKGSFSTLEIQRTEQGDSAMYLCASSILQGSEQFFGPGTRLTVL.

This clonotype was seen more than once but under ten times. V is TRBV28 and J is TRBJ2-7, with D possibly matching TRBD2 (5 bases). Trimming took 2 bases from V and 3 from J, leaving 11 bases between them. The germline CDR1 and CDR2 sequences are MDHEN and SYDVKM. The CDR3 is made up of 14 amino acids. The CDR3 reads CASSLEGFFYEQYF. CDR3 sequence (DNA): TGTGCCAGCAGTTTAGAGGGTTTTTTCTACGAGCAGTACTTC.

The chain is built from TRBV6-1 and TRBJ2-7, with D maybe TRBD1 (6 bases). The V gene's germline CDR1 is MNHNS and CDR2 SASEGT. The CDR3 has 14 amino acids. The ends were cut back, 6 bases at V and 1 base at J, with 13 bases in the middle. CDR3 sequence reads: CASSTGTKSYEQYF. As DNA, the CDR3 is TGTGCCAGCAGCACCGGGACAAAATCCTACGAGCAGTACTTC.

This clonotype was counted a few times. V usage is TRBV19 and J usage is TRBJ1-2; tentative D call: TRBD1 (6 bases). V gave up 3 bases and J gave up 7 bases, with 9 bases separating them. Germline CDR1 is LNHDA and CDR2 is SQIVND (reference sequence). The CDR3 runs 12 residues. CDR3 protein: CASSIQGTGYTF. In nucleotides, the CDR3 is TGTGCCAGTAGTATCCAGGGGACTGGCTACACCTTC.

The sample holds a few counts of this clonotype. The chain couples TRBV7-2 to TRBJ2-5, with a tentative D call TRBD2 (5 bases). CDR1 and CDR2 from the germline V gene are SGHTA and FQGNSA. Trimming cost V 5 bases and J 5 bases, with 12 bases left between them. The CDR3 runs 13 residues. This CDR3 reads CASSLSERETQYF. The CDR3 DNA follows: TGTGCCAGCAGCCTTTCAGAGCGGGAGACCCAGTACTTC.

Concerning this clonotype: Being one base from a much bigger clone, this may be a read error. This rearrangement joins TRBV6-2 or TRBV6-3 to TRBJ2-7; 9 positions agree with TRBD2. Germline CDR1 and CDR2: MNHEY and SVGEGT. Losses at the gene ends were 5 bases for V and 4 bases for J; bases not matched to a gene: 12. CDR3 length: 16 amino acids. The CDR3 DNA reads as TGTGCCAGCAGTGACGTGGTTAGCGGGAGTTTTTACGAGCAGTACTTC. Translation: CASSDVVSGSFYEQYF.

The V call is TRBV29-1, the J call TRBJ2-2; TRBD1 matches 7 bases. The germline V gene has CDR1 SQVTM and CDR2 ANQGSEA. The length of the CDR3 is 15 residues. J lost 1 base, V lost 3 bases, and 5 bases had no gene match. Here the CDR3 reads CSVDGDRKNTGELFF. Written as DNA, the CDR3 is TGCAGCGTTGATGGGGACAGAAAGAACACCGGGGAGCTGTTTTTT.

This clonotype was found many times. This chain uses TRBV5-1 with TRBJ2-7, with 7 bases aligning to TRBD1. CDR1 and CDR2 from the germline V gene are SGHRS and YFSETQ. The CDR3 spans 16 residues. With V trimmed by 5 bases and J by 2 bases, 13 bases remained unmatched. CDR3 protein: CASSMLTGVRPYEQYF. The CDR3 DNA reads as TGCGCCAGCAGTATGCTAACAGGGGTTCGCCCCTACGAGCAGTACTTC.

This clonotype was picked up a small number of times. The V gene is TRBV20-1, the J gene TRBJ2-7; D not certain. The length of the CDR3 is 14 residues. The germline V gene encodes CDR1 DFQATT and CDR2 SNEGSKA (reference sequence). The V gene lost 2 bases and the J gene lost 6 bases, with 17 bases spanning the gap. The CDR3 is CSARSDPIYFEQYF. The CDR3 DNA sequence: TGCAGTGCTAGATCTGACCCAATTTACTTCGAGCAGTACTTC.

CDR3 protein: CASSSAGLARHSSYNEQFF. DNA for the CDR3: TGTGCCAGCAGCTCCGCCGGACTAGCGAGACACAGCTCCTACAATGAGCAGTTCTTC. V is TRBV11-2 and J is TRBJ2-1, with TRBD2 matching over 9 bases. Germline values: CDR1 SGHAT, CDR2 FQNNGV. CDR3 length: 19 amino acids. Trimming took 4 bases from V and 0 from J; bases not matched to a gene: 13.

The rearrangement links TRBV25-1 to TRBJ1-2; D ambiguous. The germline CDR1 and CDR2 sequences are MGHDK and SYGVNS. The CDR3 consists of 14 residues. V lost 2 bases and J 4 bases, leaving 11 bases between the germline ends. DNA for the CDR3: TGTGCCAGCAGTGAACCGCCCTCGGGCTATGGCTACACCTTC. Translating it yields CASSEPPSGYGYTF.

The chain links TRBV20-1 to TRBJ1-5, with D possibly matching TRBD1 (6 bases). CDR3 length: 16 residues. Germline CDR1 DFQATT, CDR2 SNEGSKA (reference sequence). With 0 bases removed from V and 6 bases from J, the gap between germline ends came to 18 bases. CDR3 bases: TGCAGTGCTAGAGATCCGAGGGGGGCCTCTGCTCAGCCCCAGCATTTT. It yields the protein CSARDPRGASAQPQHF.

This clonotype has ten or more counts. The chain combines TRBV15 with TRBJ2-7; 7 nucleotides agree with TRBD1. CDR1 LNHNV and CDR2 YYDKDF come from the germline V gene (reference sequence). The V gene end was trimmed by 0 bases and the J gene end by 5 bases; junction bases not matched to a gene: 13. The CDR3 is 17 residues long. The CDR3 loop is CATSRDLTGPERNEQYF. Here the CDR3 DNA reads TGTGCCACCAGCAGAGACCTGACAGGGCCAGAGCGGAACGAGCAGTACTTC. Drawing the rest from reference TRBV15 and TRBJ2-7, the complete variable domain is DAMVIQNPRYQVTQFGKPVTLSCSQTLNHNVMYWYQQKSSQAPKLLFHYYDKDFNNEADTPDNFQSRRPNTSFCFLDIRSPGLGDTAMYLCATSRDLTGPERNEQYFGPGTRLTVT.

This clonotype was recorded many times. This chain links TRBV27 with TRBJ2-3; TRBD2 is a possible D gene (5 bases). The length of the CDR3 is 16 residues. Germline V gives CDR1 MNHEY, CDR2 SMNVEV (reference sequence). Trimming shortened V by 7 bases and J by 2 bases, and 19 bases separated the two germline ends. The CDR3 loop is CASTRSGLTITDTQYF. The DNA of the CDR3 is TGTGCCAGCACCCGGAGCGGCCTTACTATCACAGATACGCAGTATTTT.

This clonotype appeared many times. The CDR3 reads CASSEGWELGTDTQYF. CDR3 coding DNA: TGTGCCAGCAGTGAAGGATGGGAACTTGGCACAGATACGCAGTATTTT. The gene calls are TRBV2 and TRBJ2-3; no clear D gene. V was shortened by 1 base and J by 1 base, with 12 bases between the two germline ends. Germline CDR1 is SNHLY and CDR2 is FYNNEI. This CDR3 contains 16 residues.

At least ten counts were recorded for this clonotype. This CDR3 is CASSLLPSHEQYF. Here the CDR3 DNA reads TGTGCCAGCAGTTTACTACCGAGCCACGAGCAGTACTTC. V is TRBV27 and J is TRBJ2-7; D gene unclear. The CDR3 has 13 amino acids. Trimming cost V 2 bases and J 5 bases, with 10 bases left between them. Looked up from germline, CDR1 is MNHEY and CDR2 is SMNVEV (reference sequence).

The sample holds many counts of this clonotype. V is TRBV5-8 and J is TRBJ2-7, with 10 positions matching TRBD2. Germline trimming cut 7 bases from V and 7 bases from J; bases unmatched to any gene: 14. Germline lookup yields CDR1 SGHTS and CDR2 YDEGEE. The CDR3 runs 15 residues. CDR3 bases: TGTGCCAGCGGTGCCCGGACTAGCGGTACTAGGGAGCAGTACTTC. Amino acid sequence: CASGARTSGTREQYF.

The genes are TRBV7-3 and TRBJ2-1, with D unclear. Trimming removed 0 bases at V and 8 bases at J, with 8 bases between. Germline CDR1 reads SGHTA; CDR2 reads FQGTGA. The CDR3 loop spans 13 amino acids. This CDR3 is CASSLTAKDEQFF. In nucleotides, the CDR3 is TGTGCCAGCAGCTTAACGGCTAAGGATGAGCAGTTCTTC.

The rearrangement links TRBV29-1 to TRBJ2-1, with no clear D. Germline assignment: CDR1 SQVTM and CDR2 ANQGSEA. V gave up 5 bases and J gave up 0 bases, with 11 bases separating them. The CDR3 is made up of 14 amino acids. The DNA for the CDR3 is TGCAGCGTTCTGGCGGCTTCCTCCTACAATGAGCAGTTCTTC. This encodes CSVLAASSYNEQFF.

The chain combines TRBV19 with TRBJ1-2, with D uncertain. V was shortened by 3 bases and J by 9 bases, with 11 bases between the two germline ends. The CDR3 consists of 12 residues. Looked up from germline, CDR1 is LNHDA and CDR2 is SQIVND (reference sequence). The DNA for the CDR3 is TGTGCCAGTAGTATCGCCCGAAGGAGCTACACCTTC. It is translated as CASSIARRSYTF. Looking up the rest from reference TRBV19 and TRBJ1-2 gives the full variable domain: DGGITQSPKYLFRKEGQNVTLSCEQNLNHDAMYWYRQDPGQGLRLIYYSQIVNDFQKGDIAEGYSVSREKKESFPLTVTSAQKNPTAFYLCASSIARRSYTFGSGTRLTVV.

The chain carries TRBV6-2 or TRBV6-3 and TRBJ2-7; TRBD2 matches 7 bases. The CDR3 runs 14 residues. Germline lookup yields CDR1 MNHEY and CDR2 SVGEGT. V lost 4 bases to trimming and J lost 2 bases; unmatched junction nucleotides: 5. CDR3 DNA: TGTGCCAGCAGTTGGGGGGGGGGGGCCTACGAGCAGTACTTC. It codes for CASSWGGGAYEQYF.

The table lists this clonotype with a few counts. The gene calls are TRBV19 and TRBJ1-5; weak D call: TRBD1 (5 bases). Germline-derived CDR1 and CDR2 are LNHDA and SQIVND (reference sequence). Deletions cut 10 bases from V and 4 bases from J, with 11 bases between. The CDR3 is made up of 12 amino acids. The CDR3 here is CATGGINQPQHF. DNA for the CDR3: TGTGCCACCGGGGGGATTAATCAGCCCCAGCATTTT.

The V gene is TRBV29-1, the J gene TRBJ2-1, with 7 bases identical to TRBD1. CDR3 length: 19 residues. V trimming: 1 base; J trimming: 0 bases; junction bases outside the gene matches: 15. From germline, CDR1 is SQVTM and CDR2 ANQGSEA. The CDR3: CSVEGFWGQFQSSYNEQFF. The CDR3 DNA sequence: TGCAGCGTTGAAGGCTTCTGGGGACAGTTTCAGAGCTCCTACAATGAGCAGTTCTTC.